These 6 T cell receptor beta chains share one sample of origin, sequenced in a study of regulatory T cells in long-lasting Graves disease. Arm-PCR of CDR3 regions and iRepertoire HTBI primers were the basis on which TCR beta libraries were built. TCRdb passed the multiplex PCR reads through MiXCR, listing each CDR3 protein once. The top ten clones hold roughly 27% of a sample with 350,000 to 450,000 distinct CDR3 sequences, over 15% of them seen once. As for time point: newly diagnosed GD, antithyroid drugs for less than 3 months. The TCR library was made from RNA extracted from PBMCs. This same sample was also part of a study on T cells in Graves' hyperthyroidism and ophthalmopathy.

The sample in question was peripheral blood mononuclear cells (PBMCs), obtained at new diagnosis, from a patient treated with antithyroid drugs. The receptors here all came from a man aged 35 to 55 with Graves disease.

This chain links TRBV6-5 with TRBJ1-2; D remains ambiguous. The V gene lost 0 bases and the J gene lost 5 bases, with 7 bases spanning the gap. The germline gives CDR1 MNHEY, CDR2 SVGAGI. This CDR3 has 13 residues. CDR3 loop: CASSYSISYGYTF. The DNA for the CDR3 is TGTGCCAGCAGTTACTCGATATCTTATGGCTACACCTTC.

In this sample, this clonotype turned up a few times. This chain connects TRBV29-1 to TRBJ2-1; unclear D gene. In germline, CDR1 is SQVTM, CDR2 ANQGSEA. This CDR3 is 12 amino acids long. Trimming took 5 bases from V and 8 from J, leaving 13 bases between them. CDR3 amino acids: CSVTQKGDEQFF. The CDR3 DNA reads as TGCAGCGTTACTCAGAAAGGCGATGAGCAGTTCTTC.

The J gene is TRBJ1-2, the V gene TRBV15; 10 bases fit TRBD1. The CDR3 extends over 15 amino acids. Germline trimming cut 1 base from V and 10 bases from J; bases unmatched to any gene: 9. Looked up from germline, CDR1 is LNHNV and CDR2 is YYDKDF (reference sequence). CDR3 loop: CATSRGGTGQGTYTF. CDR3 coding DNA: TGTGCCACCAGCAGAGGGGGAACGGGACAGGGGACCTACACCTTC.

This clonotype was found many times. J is TRBJ1-4 and V is TRBV6-5; D remains unclear. Per the germline V gene, CDR1 is MNHEY and CDR2 is SVGAGI. This CDR3 contains 16 residues. The V and J ends lost 0 bases and 8 bases respectively, with 16 bases between them. CDR3 region: CASSYSMGSRPEKLFF. The CDR3 coding sequence is TGTGCCAGCAGTTACTCGATGGGCAGTCGTCCCGAAAAACTGTTTTTT.

This clonotype occurred a few times. The chain uses TRBV7-9 and TRBJ2-2; D is unresolved. The germline V gene has CDR1 SEHNR and CDR2 FQNEAQ (reference sequence). Trimming cost V 5 bases and J 5 bases, with 12 bases left between them. This CDR3 is 14 amino acids long. This chain's CDR3 is CASSPRTVTGELFF. CDR3 bases: TGTGCCAGCAGCCCCCGGACGGTGACCGGGGAGCTGTTTTTT.

The chain recombines TRBV7-2 with TRBJ2-7; D uncertain. V lost 5 bases to trimming and J lost 3 bases, with 14 bases between them. Germline V gene data show CDR1 as SGHTA and CDR2 as FQGNSA. This CDR3 contains 14 residues. CDR3 amino acids: CASSESHMGYEQYF. CDR3 bases: TGTGCCAGCAGCGAGAGTCATATGGGCTACGAGCAGTACTTC.